Below, 23 T cell receptor beta chains from the same sample are listed, as sequenced in a study of cytomegalovirus exposure and HLA in healthy donors. PCR involved 60 Vbeta and 13 Jbeta primers. This table comes from immunoSEQ multiplex PCR, and its TCRdb copy is limited to in-frame clones, with some not included. This repertoire shows some 120,000 clones, approximately 80% found once; its top ten account for approximately 1%. Sequencing used PBMCs. The source of these receptors is a human donor in good health.

The chain is built from TRBV7-8 and TRBJ2-3; possible D gene TRBD1, 6 bases. V lost 5 bases to trimming and J lost 5 bases, with 17 bases between them. The germline V gene encodes CDR1 SGHVS and CDR2 FQNEAQ. The CDR3 is 15 amino acids. CDR3 protein: CASSQGTGPLDTQYF. Written as DNA, the CDR3 is TGTGCCAGCAGCCAAGGCACAGGGCCCCTAGATACGCAGTATTTT. Full variable domain (outside the CDR3, taken from reference TRBV7-8 and TRBJ2-3): GAGVSQSPRYKVAKRGQDVALRCDPISGHVSLFWYQQALGQGPEFLTYFQNEAQLDKSGLPSDRFFAERPEGSVSTLKIQRTQQEDSAVYLCASSQGTGPLDTQYFGPGTRLTVL.

The V call is TRBV19, the J call TRBJ2-7; TRBD2 agrees at 8 bases. Germline V lookup: CDR1 LNHDA, CDR2 SQIVND (reference sequence). J lost 4 bases, V lost 4 bases, and 3 bases had no gene match. This CDR3 spans 13 amino acids. The CDR3, as DNA: TGTGCCAGTAGTACGGGGGGGCCTTACGAGCAGTACTTC. Protein sequence: CASSTGGPYEQYF.

The genes are TRBV7-3 and TRBJ2-1; 8 bases line up with TRBD2. CDR3 length: 15 residues. V gave up 2 bases and J gave up 6 bases; unmatched junction bases: 6. Germline V gene data show CDR1 as SGHTA and CDR2 as FQGTGA. The chain's CDR3 is CASSLVGGGINEQFF. CDR3 sequence (DNA): TGTGCCAGCAGCTTAGTCGGGGGGGGAATCAATGAGCAGTTCTTC.

The chain is built from TRBV5-1 and TRBJ2-5, with 10 bases aligning to TRBD2. V was pared by 4 bases and J by 2 bases, with 14 bases of the junction left unmatched. CDR3 size: 18 residues. From germline, CDR1 is SGHRS and CDR2 YFSETQ. The DNA of the CDR3 is TGCGCCAGCAGCGACCCCAATAGCGGGGGGCCCTCACAAGAGACCCAGTACTTC. This sequence encodes CASSDPNSGGPSQETQYF.

The chain uses TRBV27 and TRBJ2-7; 13 nucleotides line up with TRBD2. Germline CDR1 and CDR2: MNHEY and SMNVEV (reference sequence). The CDR3 length is 18 residues. V dropped 3 bases and J dropped 2; count of bases not matched to a gene: 10. In nucleotides, the CDR3 is TGTGCCAGCAGTTTTTTCCCCCCCACTAGCGGGGGGGCCTACGAGCAGTACTTC. Encoded protein: CASSFFPPTSGGAYEQYF.

This clone was detected only once. The chain joins TRBV5-1 to TRBJ1-2; 7 bases map to TRBD1. The CDR3 loop spans 14 amino acids. Germline CDR1 is SGHRS and CDR2 is YFSETQ. V shed 4 bases and J 2 bases; nucleotides not matched to a gene: 5. The CDR3 DNA reads TGCGCCAGCAGCGCCGGGACAGCAAACTATGGCTACACCTTC. It specifies CASSAGTANYGYTF.

The V call is TRBV9, the J call TRBJ2-5, with 8 bases that match TRBD1. With the DNA end fitting TRBJ2-7 better, the J assignment may be wrong. The CDR3 extends over 14 amino acids. Germline-derived CDR1 and CDR2 are SGDLS and YYNGEE. The CDR3 region has the DNA TGTGCCAGCAGCGTAGCAGGGGGCGAGAACGAGCAGTACTTC. Translating gives CASSVAGGENEQYF.

The table lists this clone with a few counts. The chain combines TRBV5-6 with TRBJ2-7, with 11 bases fitting TRBD2. J was trimmed by 6 bases and V by 0 bases; bases with no gene match: 2. Germline loops: CDR1 SGHDT, CDR2 YYEEEE. The CDR3 sequence is 14 residues long. The CDR3 DNA is TGTGCCAGCAGCTTGGGACTAGCGGGGAGCGAGCAGTACTTC. As protein: CASSLGLAGSEQYF. The complete variable domain, with remaining parts taken from reference TRBV5-6 and TRBJ2-7, reads DAGVTQSPTHLIKTRGQQVTLRCSPKSGHDTVSWYQQALGQGPQFIFQYYEEEERQRGNFPDRFSGHQFPNYSSELNVNALLLGDSALYLCASSLGLAGSEQYFGPGTRLTVT.

This chain connects TRBV2 to TRBJ2-5; 13 nucleotides align to TRBD2. CDR3 length equals 14 residues. With V trimmed by 4 bases and J by 5 bases, 1 base remained unmatched. CDR1 and CDR2 from the germline V gene are SNHLY and FYNNEI. The CDR3 region has the DNA TGTGCCAGCAGTGGACTAGCGGGGGGTGAGACCCAGTACTTC. Translated, it gives CASSGLAGGETQYF.

V is TRBV18 and J is TRBJ1-6; D gene ambiguous. This CDR3 is 15 amino acids long. From germline, CDR1 is KGHSH and CDR2 LQKENI. V was shortened by 2 bases and J by 6 bases, with 11 bases between the two germline ends. CDR3 residues: CASSPEAEPNSPLHF. CDR3 DNA sequence: TGTGCCAGCTCACCAGAGGCAGAACCTAATTCACCCCTCCACTTT.

The chain employs TRBV25-1 and TRBJ1-3; D gene ambiguous. CDR3 length: 16 amino acids. From germline, CDR1 is MGHDK and CDR2 SYGVNS. Deletions cut 0 bases from V and 4 bases from J, with 13 bases between. CDR3 sequence reads: CASSEYRGMGGNTIYF. As DNA, the CDR3 is TGTGCCAGCAGTGAATATCGGGGAATGGGAGGAAACACCATATATTTT.

The chain recombines TRBV6-6 with TRBJ2-7, with a possible D match to TRBD2 (5 bases). The V gene's germline CDR1 is MNHNY and CDR2 SVGAGI (reference sequence). With 6 bases removed from V and 4 bases from J, the gap between germline ends came to 16 bases. The CDR3 covers 14 residues. The CDR3 nucleotides are TGTGCCAGCAGAGGGCCAGCGGACGAGTACGAGCAGTACTTC. Protein sequence: CASRGPADEYEQYF.

This clone has a single count. The rearrangement joins TRBV11-2 to TRBJ1-2, with 11 bases fitting TRBD1. Germline trimming cut 5 bases from V and 6 bases from J; bases unmatched to any gene: 8. Germline CDR1 reads SGHAT; CDR2 reads FQNNGV. The CDR3 length is 15 residues. The CDR3 nucleotides read TGTGCCAGCAGCCTCCTTAGGACAGGGGGCGATGGCTACACCTTC. Amino acids: CASSLLRTGGDGYTF. Full variable domain (missing parts from reference TRBV11-2 and TRBJ1-2): EAGVAQSPRYKIIEKRQSVAFWCNPISGHATLYWYQQILGQGPKLLIQFQNNGVVDDSQLPKDRFSAERLKGVDSTLKIQPAKLEDSAVYLCASSLLRTGGDGYTFGSGTRLTVV.

The chain joins TRBV2 to TRBJ2-3, with D maybe TRBD1 (5 bases). CDR1 is SNHLY, CDR2 FYNNEI, per germline. The CDR3 extends over 14 amino acids. V lost 7 bases, J lost 4 bases, and 15 bases lay in between. The DNA for the CDR3 is TGTGCCAGCACACCAGGGTTAACGGCAGATACGCAGTATTTT. This gives the protein CASTPGLTADTQYF.

The gene calls are TRBV18 and TRBJ1-2, with 8 bases that match TRBD1. The CDR3 is 14 residues long. V shed 3 bases, J shed 6 bases, and the junction held 6 bases outside the gene matches. Germline assignment: CDR1 KGHSH and CDR2 LQKENI. CDR3 loop: CASSPGTGHNGYTF. In DNA, the CDR3 is TGTGCCAGCTCACCGGGGACAGGCCACAATGGCTACACCTTC.

The chain has TRBV9 and TRBJ1-6; weak D call: TRBD1 (5 bases). V was cut by 3 bases and J by 4 bases, with 8 bases left in between. Germline V gene sequence: CDR1 SGDLS, CDR2 YYNGEE. This CDR3 comprises 14 residues. This chain's CDR3 is CASSGGGYNSPLHF. CDR3 nucleotide sequence: TGTGCCAGCAGCGGGGGGGGATATAATTCACCCCTCCACTTT.

The chain carries TRBV7-9 and TRBJ1-1, with D tentatively TRBD1 (5 bases). The length of the CDR3 is 13 residues. V lost 4 bases and J lost 3, with 9 bases in between. Germline CDR1 SEHNR, CDR2 FQNEAQ (reference sequence). The CDR3: CASSSLGDTEAFF. As DNA, the CDR3 is TGTGCCAGCAGCTCTCTAGGGGACACTGAAGCTTTCTTT.

The sample holds one count of this clone. The rearrangement joins TRBV7-6 to TRBJ2-1, with TRBD1 identical over 9 bases. Germline-derived CDR1 and CDR2 are SGHVS and FNYEAQ. The ends lost 4 bases at V and 3 bases at J; junction bases unmatched: 4. The CDR3 runs to 15 residues. Written as DNA, the CDR3 is TGTGCCAGCAGCTCGACAGGGGGTGTCTACAATGAGCAGTTCTTC. This gives the protein CASSSTGGVYNEQFF. The full variable domain, completed using reference TRBV7-6 and TRBJ2-1, is GAGVSQSPRYKVTKRGQDVALRCDPISGHVSLYWYRQALGQGPEFLTYFNYEAQQDKSGLPNDRFSAERPEGSISTLTIQRTEQRDSAMYRCASSSTGGVYNEQFFGPGTRLTVL.

The V gene is TRBV6-1, the J gene TRBJ1-1; D gene uncertain. CDR1 is MNHNS and CDR2 is SASEGT in the germline V gene. This CDR3 spans 11 amino acids. Trimming took 6 bases from V and 4 from J, leaving 6 bases between them. CDR3 amino acids: CASRSGTEAFF. CDR3 bases: TGTGCCAGCAGGTCGGGCACTGAAGCTTTCTTT.

The chain links TRBV2 to TRBJ2-2; TRBD2 is a possible D gene (6 bases). The CDR3 is made up of 12 amino acids. The germline V gene has CDR1 SNHLY and CDR2 FYNNEI. Deletions cut 4 bases from V and 6 bases from J, with 6 bases between. CDR3 nucleotides: TGTGCCAGCAGTGGGGGGGCCGGGGAGCTGTTTTTT. Its protein product is CASSGGAGELFF.

This rearrangement joins TRBV14 to TRBJ1-1; a weak D match, TRBD1 (6 bases). CDR1 and CDR2 (germline): SGHDN, FVKESK. The CDR3 has 12 amino acids. V was shortened by 6 bases and J by 8 bases, with 13 bases between the two germline ends. The CDR3 sequence: CASRHTGTEAFF. For the CDR3, the DNA is TGTGCCAGCAGACACACCGGGACAGAAGCTTTCTTT.

The chain carries TRBV5-8 and TRBJ1-3, with D possibly TRBD1 on 5 matching bases. This CDR3 contains 14 residues. V lost 3 bases, J lost 4 bases, and 11 bases lay in between. Looked up from germline, CDR1 is SGHTS and CDR2 is YDEGEE. CDR3 coding DNA: TGTGCCAGCAGCTCGACAGTTAGCGGAAACACCATATATTTT. Encoded protein: CASSSTVSGNTIYF.

Here the CDR3 reads CASSPGTTTYEQYF. In DNA form, the CDR3 reads TGTGCCAGCAGCCCCGGGACAACAACCTACGAGCAGTACTTC. V gene TRBV21-1 combines with J gene TRBJ2-7; the table's D call of TRBD1 was not tested on the DNA. TRBV21-1 is designated a pseudogene. The CDR3 sequence is 14 residues long.